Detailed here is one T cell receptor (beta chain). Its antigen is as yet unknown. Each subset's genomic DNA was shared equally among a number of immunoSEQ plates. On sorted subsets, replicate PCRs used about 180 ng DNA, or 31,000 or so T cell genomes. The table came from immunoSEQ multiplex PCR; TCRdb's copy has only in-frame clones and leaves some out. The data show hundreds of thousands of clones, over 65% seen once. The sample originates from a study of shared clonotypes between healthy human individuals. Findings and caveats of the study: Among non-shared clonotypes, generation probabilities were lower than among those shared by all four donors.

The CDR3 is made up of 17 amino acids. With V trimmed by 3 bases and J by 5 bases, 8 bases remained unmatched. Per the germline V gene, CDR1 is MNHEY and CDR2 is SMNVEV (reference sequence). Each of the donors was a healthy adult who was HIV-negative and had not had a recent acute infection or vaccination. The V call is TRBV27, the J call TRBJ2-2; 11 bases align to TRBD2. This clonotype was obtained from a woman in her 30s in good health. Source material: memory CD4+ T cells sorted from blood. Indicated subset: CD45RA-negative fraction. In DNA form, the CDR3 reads TGTGCCAGCAGTTTTACTAGCGGGAGTCTTATTACCGGGGAGCTGTTTTTT. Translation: CASSFTSGSLITGELFF.